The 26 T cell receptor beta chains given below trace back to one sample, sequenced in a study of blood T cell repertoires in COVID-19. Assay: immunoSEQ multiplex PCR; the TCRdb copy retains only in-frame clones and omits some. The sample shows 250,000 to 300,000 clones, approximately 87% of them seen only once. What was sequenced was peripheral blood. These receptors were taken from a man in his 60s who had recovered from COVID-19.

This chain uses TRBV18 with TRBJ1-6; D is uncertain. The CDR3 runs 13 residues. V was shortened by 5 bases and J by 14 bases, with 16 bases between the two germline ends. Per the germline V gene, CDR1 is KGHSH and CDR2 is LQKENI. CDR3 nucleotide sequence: TGTGCCAGCTCATCTCAAGAGCGGGAAGCCCTCCACTTT. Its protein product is CASSSQEREALHF.

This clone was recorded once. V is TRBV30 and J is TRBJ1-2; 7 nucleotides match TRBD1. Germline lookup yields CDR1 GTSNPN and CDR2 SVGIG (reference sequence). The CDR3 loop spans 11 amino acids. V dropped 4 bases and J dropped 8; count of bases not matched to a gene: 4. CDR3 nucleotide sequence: TGTGCCTGGAATTACAGGGGCGGCTACACCTTC. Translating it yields CAWNYRGGYTF.

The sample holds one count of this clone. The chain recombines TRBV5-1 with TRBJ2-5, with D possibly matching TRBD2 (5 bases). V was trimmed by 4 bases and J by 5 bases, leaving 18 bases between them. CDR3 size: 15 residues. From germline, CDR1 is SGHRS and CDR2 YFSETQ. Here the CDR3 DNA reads TGCGCCAGCAGCCGCCCCGGAGGAAGCGCGGAGACCCAGTACTTC. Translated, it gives CASSRPGGSAETQYF.

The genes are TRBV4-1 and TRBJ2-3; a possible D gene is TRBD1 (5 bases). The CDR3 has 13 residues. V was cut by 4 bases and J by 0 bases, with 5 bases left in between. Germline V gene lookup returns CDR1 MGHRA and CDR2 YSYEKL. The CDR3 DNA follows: TGCGCCAGCAGCCGGGGCAGCACAGATACGCAGTATTTT. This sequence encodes CASSRGSTDTQYF.

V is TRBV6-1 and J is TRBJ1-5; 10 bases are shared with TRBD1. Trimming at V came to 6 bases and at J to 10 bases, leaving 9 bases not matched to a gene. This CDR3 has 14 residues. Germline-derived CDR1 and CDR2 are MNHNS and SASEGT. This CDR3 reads CASSPEGQGLPQHF. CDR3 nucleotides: TGTGCCAGCAGCCCGGAGGGACAGGGGCTTCCCCAGCATTTT.

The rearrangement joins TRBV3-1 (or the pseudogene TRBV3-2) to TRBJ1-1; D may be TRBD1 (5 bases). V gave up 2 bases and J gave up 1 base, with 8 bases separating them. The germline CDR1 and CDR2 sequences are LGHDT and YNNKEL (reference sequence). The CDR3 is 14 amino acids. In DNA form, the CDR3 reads TGTGCCAGCAGCCAATATGACAGGAACACTGAAGCTTTCTTT. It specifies CASSQYDRNTEAFF.

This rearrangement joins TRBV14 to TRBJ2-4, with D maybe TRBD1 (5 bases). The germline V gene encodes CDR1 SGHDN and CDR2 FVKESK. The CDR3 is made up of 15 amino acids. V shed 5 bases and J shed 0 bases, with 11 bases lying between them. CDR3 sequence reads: CASSGAGLAKNIQYF. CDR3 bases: TGTGCCAGCAGCGGGGCAGGGCTAGCCAAAAACATTCAGTACTTC.

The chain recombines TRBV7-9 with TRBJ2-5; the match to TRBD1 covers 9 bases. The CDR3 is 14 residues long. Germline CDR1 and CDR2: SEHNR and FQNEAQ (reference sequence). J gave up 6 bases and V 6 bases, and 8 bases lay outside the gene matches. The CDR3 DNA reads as TGTGCCAGCAGATCCGGGGGGACAGGGCAGACCCAGTACTTC. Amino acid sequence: CASRSGGTGQTQYF.

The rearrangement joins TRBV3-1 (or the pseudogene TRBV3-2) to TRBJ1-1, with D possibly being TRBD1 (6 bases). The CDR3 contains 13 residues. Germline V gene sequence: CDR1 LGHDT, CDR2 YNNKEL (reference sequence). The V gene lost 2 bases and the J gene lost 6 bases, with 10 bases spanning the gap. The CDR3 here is CASSQLPGAEAFF. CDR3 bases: TGTGCCAGCAGCCAACTTCCAGGGGCTGAAGCTTTCTTT.

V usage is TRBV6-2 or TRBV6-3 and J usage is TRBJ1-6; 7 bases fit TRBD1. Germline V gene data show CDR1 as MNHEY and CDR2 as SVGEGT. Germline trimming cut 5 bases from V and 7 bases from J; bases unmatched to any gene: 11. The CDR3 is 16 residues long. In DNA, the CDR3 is TGTGCCAGCAGTAGAAGCAACAGGGGTCTAAATTCACCCCTCCACTTT. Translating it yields CASSRSNRGLNSPLHF.

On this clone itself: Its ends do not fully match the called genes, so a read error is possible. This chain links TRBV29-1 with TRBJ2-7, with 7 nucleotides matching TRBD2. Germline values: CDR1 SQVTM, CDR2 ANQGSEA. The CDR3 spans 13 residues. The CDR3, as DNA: TGCAGCGTCGAAGAAGTAGCGGGTGAAGGTCAGTACTTC. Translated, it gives CSVEEVAGEGQYF.

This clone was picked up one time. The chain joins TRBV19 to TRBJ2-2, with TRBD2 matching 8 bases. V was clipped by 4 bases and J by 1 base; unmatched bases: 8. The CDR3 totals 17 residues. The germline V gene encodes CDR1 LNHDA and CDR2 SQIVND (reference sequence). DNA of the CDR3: TGTGCCAGTAGTAGGCACTGGACTAGCATGAACACCGGGGAGCTGTTTTTT. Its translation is CASSRHWTSMNTGELFF.

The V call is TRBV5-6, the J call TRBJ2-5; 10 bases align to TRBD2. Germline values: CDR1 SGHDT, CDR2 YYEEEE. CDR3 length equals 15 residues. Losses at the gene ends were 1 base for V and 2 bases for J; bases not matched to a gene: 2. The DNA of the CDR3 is TGTGCCAGCAGCTTGCCTAGCGGGGGACAAGAGACCCAGTACTTC. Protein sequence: CASSLPSGGQETQYF.

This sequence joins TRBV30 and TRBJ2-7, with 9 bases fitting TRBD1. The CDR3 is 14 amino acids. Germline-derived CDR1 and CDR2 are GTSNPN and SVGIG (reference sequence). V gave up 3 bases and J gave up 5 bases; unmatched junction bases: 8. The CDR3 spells CAWSNGQGSHEQYF. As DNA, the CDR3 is TGTGCCTGGAGCAACGGACAGGGGTCCCACGAGCAGTACTTC.

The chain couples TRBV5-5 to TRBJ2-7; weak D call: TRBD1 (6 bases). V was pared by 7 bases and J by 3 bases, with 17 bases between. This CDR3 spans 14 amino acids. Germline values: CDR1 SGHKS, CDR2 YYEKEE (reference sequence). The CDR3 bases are TGTGCCAGCCAACACCCAGGGGCCCACTACGAGCAGTACTTC. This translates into CASQHPGAHYEQYF.

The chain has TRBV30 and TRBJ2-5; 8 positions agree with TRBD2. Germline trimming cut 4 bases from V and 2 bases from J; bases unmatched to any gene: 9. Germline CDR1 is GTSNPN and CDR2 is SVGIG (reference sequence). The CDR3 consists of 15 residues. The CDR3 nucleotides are TGTGCCTGGACTGGGGCTAGCGGGCTACAAGAGACCCAGTACTTC. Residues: CAWTGASGLQETQYF. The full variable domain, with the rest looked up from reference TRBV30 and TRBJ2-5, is SQTIHQWPATLVQPVGSPLSLECTVEGTSNPNLYWYRQAAGRGLQLLFYSVGIGQISSEVPQNLSASRPQDRQFILSSKKLLLSDSGFYLCAWTGASGLQETQYFGPGTRLLVL.

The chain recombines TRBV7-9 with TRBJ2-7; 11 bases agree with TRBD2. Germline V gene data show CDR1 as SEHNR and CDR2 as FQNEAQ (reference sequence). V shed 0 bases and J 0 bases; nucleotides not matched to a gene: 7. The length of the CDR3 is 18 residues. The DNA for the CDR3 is TGTGCCAGCAGCTTAGCATCTGGTCTAGCGGGGGGCTCCTACGAGCAGTACTTC. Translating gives CASSLASGLAGGSYEQYF.

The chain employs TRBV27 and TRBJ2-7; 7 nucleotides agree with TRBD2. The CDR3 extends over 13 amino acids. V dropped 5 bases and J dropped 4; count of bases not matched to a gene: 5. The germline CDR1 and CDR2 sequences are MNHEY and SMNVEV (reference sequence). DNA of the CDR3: TGTGCCAGCAGTCGATGGGGGGGGTACGAGCAGTACTTC. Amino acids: CASSRWGGYEQYF.

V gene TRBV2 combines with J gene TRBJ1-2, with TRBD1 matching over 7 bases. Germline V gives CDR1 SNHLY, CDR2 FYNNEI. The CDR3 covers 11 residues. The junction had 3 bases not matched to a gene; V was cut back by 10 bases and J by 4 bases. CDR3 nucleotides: TGTGCCACAACAGGGGCCTATGGCTACACCTTC. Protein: CATTGAYGYTF.

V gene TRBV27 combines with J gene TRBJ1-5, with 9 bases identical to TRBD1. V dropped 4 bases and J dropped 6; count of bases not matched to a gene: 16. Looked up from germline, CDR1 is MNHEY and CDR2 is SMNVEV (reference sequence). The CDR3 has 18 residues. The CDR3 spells CASSSRGTGNLLGQPQHF. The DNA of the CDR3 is TGTGCCAGCAGTTCCCGAGGGACAGGGAATCTGTTGGGTCAGCCCCAGCATTTT.

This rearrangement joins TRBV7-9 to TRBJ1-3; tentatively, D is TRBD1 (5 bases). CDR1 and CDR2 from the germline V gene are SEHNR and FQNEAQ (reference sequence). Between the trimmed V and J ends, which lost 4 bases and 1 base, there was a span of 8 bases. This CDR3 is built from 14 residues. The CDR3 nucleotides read TGTGCCAGCAGCTCAACAGGATCTGGAAACACCATATATTTT. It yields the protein CASSSTGSGNTIYF.

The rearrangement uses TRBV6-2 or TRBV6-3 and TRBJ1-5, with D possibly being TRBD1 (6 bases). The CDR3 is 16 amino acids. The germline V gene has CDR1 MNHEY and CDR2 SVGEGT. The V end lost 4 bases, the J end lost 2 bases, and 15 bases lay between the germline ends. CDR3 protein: CASSLGGGGGNQPQHF. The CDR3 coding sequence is TGTGCCAGCAGTTTGGGGGGAGGGGGGGGCAATCAGCCCCAGCATTTT.

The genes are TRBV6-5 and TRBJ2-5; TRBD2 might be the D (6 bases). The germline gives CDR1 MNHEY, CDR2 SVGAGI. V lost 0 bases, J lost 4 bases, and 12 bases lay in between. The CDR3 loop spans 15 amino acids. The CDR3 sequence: CASSYSGGVPETQYF. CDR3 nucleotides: TGTGCCAGCAGTTACTCTGGCGGGGTCCCAGAGACCCAGTACTTC.

The CDR3 DNA reads TGTGCCAGCAGCACCAACCCGGGACAGGGGGCGAGTGAGCAGTACTTC. Translating it yields CASSTNPGQGASEQYF. This sequence joins TRBV7-8 and TRBJ2-7; 12 nucleotides agree with TRBD1. The CDR3 totals 16 residues. Trimming cost V 5 bases and J 7 bases; bases outside gene matches: 12. Germline V gene data show CDR1 as SGHVS and CDR2 as FQNEAQ.

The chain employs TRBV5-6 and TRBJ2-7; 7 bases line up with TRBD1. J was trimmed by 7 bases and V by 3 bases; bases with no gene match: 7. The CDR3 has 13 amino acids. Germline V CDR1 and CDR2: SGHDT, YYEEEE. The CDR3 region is CASSSQGSREQYF. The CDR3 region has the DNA TGTGCCAGCAGCTCACAGGGGTCGAGGGAGCAGTACTTC. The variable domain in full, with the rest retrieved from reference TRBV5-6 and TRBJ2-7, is DAGVTQSPTHLIKTRGQQVTLRCSPKSGHDTVSWYQQALGQGPQFIFQYYEEEERQRGNFPDRFSGHQFPNYSSELNVNALLLGDSALYLCASSSQGSREQYFGPGTRLTVT.

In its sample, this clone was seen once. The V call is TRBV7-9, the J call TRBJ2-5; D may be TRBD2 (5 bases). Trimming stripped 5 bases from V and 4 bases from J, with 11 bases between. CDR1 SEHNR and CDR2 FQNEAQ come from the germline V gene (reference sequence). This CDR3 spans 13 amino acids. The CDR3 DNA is TGTGCCAGCAGCCCCCCCGCGGGAGAGACCCAGTACTTC. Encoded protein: CASSPPAGETQYF.